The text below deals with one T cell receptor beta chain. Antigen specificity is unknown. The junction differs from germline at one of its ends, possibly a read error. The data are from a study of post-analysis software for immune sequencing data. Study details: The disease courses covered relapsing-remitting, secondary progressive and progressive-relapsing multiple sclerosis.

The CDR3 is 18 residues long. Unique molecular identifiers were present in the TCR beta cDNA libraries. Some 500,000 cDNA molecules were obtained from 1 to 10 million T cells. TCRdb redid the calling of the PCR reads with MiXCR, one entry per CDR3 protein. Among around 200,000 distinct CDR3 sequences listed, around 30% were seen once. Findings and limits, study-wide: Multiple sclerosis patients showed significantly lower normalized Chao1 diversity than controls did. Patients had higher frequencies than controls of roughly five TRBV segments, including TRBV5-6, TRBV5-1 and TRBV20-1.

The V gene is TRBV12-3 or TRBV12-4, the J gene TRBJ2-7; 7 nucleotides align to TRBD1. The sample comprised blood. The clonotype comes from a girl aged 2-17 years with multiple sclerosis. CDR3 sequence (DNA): TGCGCCAGCAGTTTAAATTGGGGCAGGGGGTATACCTCCTACGAGCAGTACTTC. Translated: CASSLNWGRGYTSYEQYF.